This T cell receptor (beta chain) was retrieved from a study of shared clonotypes between healthy human individuals. Across the whole study: Three plates were used per donor for CD4 naive, three for CD4 memory, two for CD8 naive and one for CD8 memory.

Measured with immunoSEQ multiplex PCR; TCRdb has only the in-frame clones, and not every one. The data contain approximately 1.4 million clones, nearly 99% of them singletons. With respect to this clone: Its matching antigen is unknown.

Notes on the study in general: In this cohort, only blood was sampled, and tissue repertoires likely differ.

Only Caucasian adults living in Nashville, Tennessee made up the donor group. Researchers partitioned CD4+ cells into CD45RA+ naive and CD45RA-negative memory subsets. V was trimmed by 0 bases and J by 6 bases, leaving 9 bases between them. This CDR3 comprises 14 residues. Germline V gene sequence: CDR1 LGHNA, CDR2 YNFKEQ. Sequenced input: naive CD4+ T cells sorted from blood. The subset: CD45RA+ positively selected. The source of this sequence is a man under 40 in good health. The chain employs TRBV4-2 and TRBJ2-1; TRBD1 might be the D (5 bases). This CDR3 is CASSQEGARNEQFF. CDR3 sequence (DNA): TGTGCCAGCAGCCAAGAAGGGGCTCGCAATGAGCAGTTCTTC.